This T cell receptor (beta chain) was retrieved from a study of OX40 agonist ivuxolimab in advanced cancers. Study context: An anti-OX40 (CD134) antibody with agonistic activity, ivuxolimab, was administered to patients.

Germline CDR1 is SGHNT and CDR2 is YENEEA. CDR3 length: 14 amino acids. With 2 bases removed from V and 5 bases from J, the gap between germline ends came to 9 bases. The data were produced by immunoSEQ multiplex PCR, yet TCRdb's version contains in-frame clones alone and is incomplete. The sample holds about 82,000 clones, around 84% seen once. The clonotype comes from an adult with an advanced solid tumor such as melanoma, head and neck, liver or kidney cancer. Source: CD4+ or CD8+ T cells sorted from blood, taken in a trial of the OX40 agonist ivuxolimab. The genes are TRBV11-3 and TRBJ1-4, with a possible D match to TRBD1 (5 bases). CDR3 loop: CASSLSGANEKLFF. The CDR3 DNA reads TGTGCCAGCAGCTTATCCGGGGCCAATGAAAAACTGTTTTTT.